The 30 T cell receptor beta chains below were found in one sample sequenced in a study of cytomegalovirus exposure and HLA in healthy donors. 13 Jbeta primers and 60 Vbeta primers were used for the PCR. Only in-frame clones appear in the TCRdb table, and some are missing; sequencing was by immunoSEQ multiplex PCR. Among around 140,000 clones listed, around 82% were seen once. The specimen sequenced was PBMCs. The receptors come from a man younger than 35 in good health and CMV-seropositive.

The chain combines TRBV10-2 with TRBJ2-5, with 7 positions matching TRBD1. The J segment lost 5 bases and the V segment lost 3 bases, leaving 9 bases of the junction unmatched. The CDR3 totals 15 residues. Germline lookup yields CDR1 WSHSY and CDR2 SAAADI. CDR3: CASSDPGQPLETQYF. For the CDR3, the DNA is TGCGCCAGCAGTGACCCGGGACAGCCTTTGGAGACCCAGTACTTC.

CDR3 nucleotide sequence: TGTGCCAGCAGCTTGTATCAGGGGATACAGCCCCAGCATTTT. Translating gives CASSLYQGIQPQHF. The V call is TRBV5-5, the J call TRBJ1-5, with D tentatively TRBD1 (6 bases). CDR3 length equals 14 residues. With 1 base removed from V and 7 bases from J, the gap between germline ends came to 12 bases. CDR1 is SGHKS and CDR2 is YYEKEE in the germline V gene (reference sequence).

The genes are TRBV5-6 and TRBJ2-7; D is unclear. The CDR3 has 11 amino acids. CDR1 is SGHDT, CDR2 YYEEEE, per germline. V was cut by 3 bases and J by 5 bases, with 6 bases left in between. In nucleotides, the CDR3 is TGTGCCAGCAGCTACTCTCACGAGCAGTACTTC. It codes for CASSYSHEQYF.

The V call is TRBV19, the J call TRBJ1-2; D gene ambiguous. The CDR3 covers 16 residues. The ends were cut back, 6 bases at V and 6 bases at J, with 23 bases in the middle. Germline V gives CDR1 LNHDA, CDR2 SQIVND (reference sequence). The CDR3 sequence is CASSRFVAPDPDGYTF. The CDR3 coding sequence is TGTGCCAGTAGCCGTTTTGTCGCCCCAGATCCTGATGGCTACACCTTC.

The rearrangement joins TRBV5-1 to TRBJ2-6; D is perhaps TRBD1 (6 bases). The CDR3 has 18 residues. The V end lost 2 bases, the J end lost 0 bases, and 15 bases lay between the germline ends. Germline CDR1 reads SGHRS; CDR2 reads YFSETQ. CDR3 sequence reads: CASSFRTARSSGANVLTF. The CDR3 nucleotides read TGCGCCAGCAGCTTCCGGACAGCTCGAAGCTCTGGGGCCAACGTCCTGACTTTC.

The rearrangement joins TRBV29-1 to TRBJ2-5, with TRBD1 identical over 9 bases. The DNA end is more similar to TRBJ2-7, so the J call may be wrong. Germline lookup yields CDR1 SQVTM and CDR2 ANQGSEA. The CDR3 has 12 residues. DNA of the CDR3: TGCAGCGTCCTCGTGGACAGGGGCGAGCAGTACTTC. Residues: CSVLVDRGEQYF.

The V and J genes are TRBV11-2 and TRBJ2-7; D is undetermined. From germline, CDR1 is SGHAT and CDR2 FQNNGV. This CDR3 has 15 residues. V lost 1 base to trimming and J lost 2 bases, with 12 bases between them. CDR3 sequence reads: CASSLGTVLTYEQYF. CDR3 sequence (DNA): TGTGCCAGCAGCTTAGGTACAGTTCTTACCTACGAGCAGTACTTC.

CDR3 bases: TGCAGCGTTGAAATCACTAGTATCGCGGTCGATGAGCAGTTCTTC. Its translation: CSVEITSIAVDEQFF. The rearrangement uses TRBV29-1 and TRBJ2-1, with TRBD2 as a possible D gene (5 bases). CDR3 length: 15 amino acids. V dropped 2 bases and J dropped 8 bases, with 19 bases sitting between them. Germline assignment: CDR1 SQVTM and CDR2 ANQGSEA.

This clone has just one count. The V gene is TRBV5-8, the J gene TRBJ2-5, with TRBD2 matching 7 bases. The germline CDR1 and CDR2 sequences are SGHTS and YDEGEE. This CDR3 is 16 amino acids long. V gave up 4 bases and J gave up 1 base; unmatched junction bases: 10. CDR3 DNA: TGTGCCAGCAGCGTTCTAGCGGCGGCCTCCCAAGAGACCCAGTACTTC. Encoded protein: CASSVLAAASQETQYF.

J is TRBJ2-2 and V is TRBV11-2, with 7 bases matching TRBD2. CDR3 size: 14 residues. Trimming at V came to 6 bases and at J to 3 bases, leaving 4 bases not matched to a gene. Germline-derived CDR1 and CDR2 are SGHAT and FQNNGV. CDR3 loop: CASSWTRDTGELFF. The CDR3 bases are TGTGCCAGCAGTTGGACTAGGGACACCGGGGAGCTGTTTTTT.

The chain uses TRBV5-1 and TRBJ2-3, with 9 bases identical to TRBD1. The germline V gene encodes CDR1 SGHRS and CDR2 YFSETQ. The CDR3 loop spans 16 amino acids. After removal of 0 bases from V and 1 base from J, the junction contained 3 bases not matched to a gene. The CDR3 nucleotides are TGCGCCAGCAGCTTGGCCCGGACAGGGGGCACAGATACGCAGTATTTT. Its translation is CASSLARTGGTDTQYF.

V is TRBV19 and J is TRBJ2-3; the match to TRBD1 covers 7 bases. The CDR3 length is 13 residues. With V trimmed by 7 bases and J by 5 bases, 6 bases remained unmatched. Germline V CDR1 and CDR2: LNHDA, SQIVND (reference sequence). CDR3 sequence reads: CASIPRGQDTQYF. The CDR3, as DNA: TGTGCCAGTATCCCGAGGGGGCAAGATACGCAGTATTTT.

The V and J genes are TRBV4-1 and TRBJ1-5; the D gene is possibly TRBD1 (6 bases). Germline V gene data show CDR1 as MGHRA and CDR2 as YSYEKL. The CDR3 extends over 17 amino acids. Deletions cut 2 bases from V and 6 bases from J, with 20 bases between. Here the CDR3 reads CASSQFQGTRTVQPQHF. The CDR3 DNA reads as TGCGCCAGCAGCCAATTCCAGGGGACAAGGACGGTTCAGCCCCAGCATTTT.

The chain is built from TRBV5-1 and TRBJ1-1; the D is unclear. Germline lookup yields CDR1 SGHRS and CDR2 YFSETQ. The CDR3 covers 13 residues. Trimming stripped 7 bases from V and 1 base from J, with 11 bases between. In nucleotides, the CDR3 is TGCGCCAGCTCACGACGGGGGAACACTGAAGCTTTCTTT. Translation gives CASSRRGNTEAFF.

This clone showed up just once. The V call is TRBV4-1, the J call TRBJ2-1, with 7 bases matching TRBD1. The V gene's germline CDR1 is MGHRA and CDR2 YSYEKL. The trim removed 1 base at V and 10 bases at J, leaving 16 bases unmatched. CDR3 size: 17 residues. CDR3: CASSQVYDRVSSSEQFF. The CDR3 nucleotides read TGCGCCAGCAGCCAAGTCTATGACAGGGTTTCCTCGTCCGAGCAGTTCTTC.

V and J are TRBV7-6 and TRBJ2-1; 10 bases align to TRBD1. Germline V gene sequence: CDR1 SGHVS, CDR2 FNYEAQ. Losses at the gene ends were 4 bases for V and 5 bases for J; bases not matched to a gene: 8. This CDR3 is 16 amino acids long. CDR3 DNA: TGTGCCAGCAGCTCAGCCGGGACAGGGGCTAACAATGAGCAGTTCTTC. Its protein product is CASSSAGTGANNEQFF.

The gene calls are TRBV19 and TRBJ2-2; TRBD1 matches 9 bases. The CDR3 consists of 15 residues. Germline loops: CDR1 LNHDA, CDR2 SQIVND (reference sequence). V shed 7 bases, J shed 7 bases, and the junction held 10 bases outside the gene matches. CDR3 DNA sequence: TGTGCCAGTACCATTGGGGACAGGGTCGGCGGGGAGCTGTTTTTT. Protein sequence: CASTIGDRVGGELFF. The full variable domain, with the rest looked up from reference TRBV19 and TRBJ2-2, is DGGITQSPKYLFRKEGQNVTLSCEQNLNHDAMYWYRQDPGQGLRLIYYSQIVNDFQKGDIAEGYSVSREKKESFPLTVTSAQKNPTAFYLCASTIGDRVGGELFFGEGSRLTVL.

The gene calls are TRBV5-4 and TRBJ2-3; 12 bases fit TRBD2. This CDR3 is built from 18 residues. The ends lost 4 bases at V and 1 base at J; junction bases unmatched: 10. Germline CDR1 and CDR2: SGHNT and YYREEE (reference sequence). The CDR3 sequence: CASSMLAGGPSGTDTQYF. The DNA of the CDR3 is TGTGCCAGCAGCATGCTAGCGGGAGGGCCTTCTGGCACAGATACGCAGTATTTT.

The chain uses TRBV5-8 and TRBJ2-7; D gene uncertain. This CDR3 region has 13 residues. Germline CDR1 and CDR2: SGHTS and YDEGEE. The ends were cut back, 0 bases at V and 3 bases at J, with 7 bases in the middle. The chain's CDR3 is CASSLGQNYEQYF. The CDR3 nucleotides read TGTGCCAGCAGCTTGGGGCAGAACTACGAGCAGTACTTC.

V and J are TRBV13 and TRBJ2-7; tentatively, D is TRBD2 (6 bases). CDR1 is PRHDT and CDR2 is FYEKMQ in the germline V gene (reference sequence). V was trimmed by 2 bases and J by 3 bases, leaving 8 bases between them. This CDR3 has 13 residues. CDR3 region: CASSLWGDYEQYF. CDR3 in DNA: TGTGCCAGCAGCTTATGGGGGGACTACGAGCAGTACTTC.

The chain recombines TRBV28 with TRBJ1-1; 9 nucleotides match TRBD1. The CDR3 is 15 amino acids. Per germline, CDR1 MDHEN and CDR2 SYDVKM. After removal of 5 bases from V and 10 bases from J, the junction contained 14 bases not matched to a gene. The DNA of the CDR3 is TGTGCCAGCAGTCGGACAGGGGATCCCTCGGATAGAGCTTTCTTT. It translates to CASSRTGDPSDRAFF.

V usage is TRBV28 and J usage is TRBJ1-1, with 7 bases fitting TRBD1. The trim removed 3 bases at V and 6 bases at J, leaving 13 bases unmatched. The CDR3 runs to 16 residues. Germline V gene lookup returns CDR1 MDHEN and CDR2 SYDVKM. As DNA, the CDR3 is TGTGCCAGCAGTTTGAGGGGACAGACGATGAATCCTGAAGCTTTCTTT. Amino acid sequence: CASSLRGQTMNPEAFF.

The CDR3 is CASSSKDGRYNEQFF. CDR3 bases: TGTGCCAGCAGCTCGAAAGACGGGAGATACAATGAGCAGTTCTTC. The rearrangement joins TRBV7-9 to TRBJ2-1; D might be TRBD2 (6 bases). The CDR3 sequence is 15 residues long. Trimming removed 4 bases at V and 4 bases at J, with 14 bases between. Germline V lookup: CDR1 SEHNR, CDR2 FQNEAQ (reference sequence).

This chain uses TRBV14 with TRBJ1-4; a weak D match, TRBD1 (6 bases). Germline CDR1 reads SGHDN; CDR2 reads FVKESK. Trimming stripped 3 bases from V and 8 bases from J, with 13 bases between. This CDR3 is built from 14 residues. CDR3 DNA sequence: TGTGCCAGCAGCCAGAGACAGGCTCCGGAAAAACTGTTTTTT. Amino acids: CASSQRQAPEKLFF.

This clone was observed once. Here the CDR3 reads CASSPPYLGELFF. The DNA of the CDR3 is TGTGCCAGCTCACCACCGTATCTCGGGGAGCTGTTTTTT. The chain employs TRBV18 and TRBJ2-2; D remains ambiguous. The CDR3 is 13 residues long. Germline loops: CDR1 KGHSH, CDR2 LQKENI. Between the trimmed V and J ends, which lost 0 bases and 7 bases, there was a span of 6 bases.

The chain couples TRBV25-1 to TRBJ2-7, with 10 bases fitting TRBD1. Germline assignment: CDR1 MGHDK and CDR2 SYGVNS. Trimming removed 1 base from V and 2 bases from J; junction bases left unmatched: 2. CDR3 length: 15 amino acids. The DNA for the CDR3 is TGTGCCAGCAGTGAATTGGGACAGGGGACCTACGAGCAGTACTTC. Translating gives CASSELGQGTYEQYF.

The chain couples TRBV6-1 to TRBJ2-3, with 7 bases that match TRBD2. Germline-derived CDR1 and CDR2 are MNHNS and SASEGT. With V trimmed by 5 bases and J by 5 bases, 7 bases remained unmatched. CDR3 length equals 14 residues. For the CDR3, the DNA is TGTGCCAGCAGTCAGCGGGAAATTCTAGATACGCAGTATTTT. Its translation: CASSQREILDTQYF.

The V and J genes are TRBV19 and TRBJ1-5; the D gene is possibly TRBD1 (6 bases). Trimming cost V 5 bases and J 6 bases, with 14 bases left between them. This CDR3 has 14 amino acids. Germline lookup yields CDR1 LNHDA and CDR2 SQIVND (reference sequence). Here the CDR3 DNA reads TGTGCCAGTAGTCTTCAGGGGAGGGGTCAGCCCCAGCATTTT. It is translated as CASSLQGRGQPQHF.

The sample holds a few counts of this clone. The chain couples TRBV4-1 to TRBJ2-3, with a tentative D call TRBD2 (6 bases). This CDR3 contains 16 residues. In germline, CDR1 is MGHRA, CDR2 YSYEKL. The V end lost 4 bases, the J end lost 1 base, and 15 bases lay between the germline ends. The CDR3 reads CASSPRITGGTDTQYF. CDR3 bases: TGCGCCAGCAGCCCAAGAATCACGGGAGGCACAGATACGCAGTATTTT.

The rearrangement joins TRBV14 to TRBJ2-7, with D possibly being TRBD2 (6 bases). Germline values: CDR1 SGHDN, CDR2 FVKESK. CDR3 length equals 14 residues. V was clipped by 4 bases and J by 2 bases, with 12 bases between them. The CDR3, as DNA: TGTGCCAGCAGCCCCGGACTACTACCCTACGAGCAGTACTTC. This sequence encodes CASSPGLLPYEQYF.